Following are 28 T cell receptor beta chains from one sample sequenced in a study of cytomegalovirus exposure and HLA in healthy donors. Vbeta (60) and Jbeta (13) primers were used in the PCR. Method: immunoSEQ multiplex PCR; TCRdb's copy keeps in-frame clones and lacks some. The table shows fewer than 150,000 clones, with around 80% occurring only once. The sequencing sample was made of PBMCs. Receptors were obtained from a man in his forties or fifties in good health and CMV-seropositive.

The chain carries TRBV29-1 and TRBJ1-2, with D possibly being TRBD1 (6 bases). Trimming stripped 3 bases from V and 0 bases from J, with 14 bases between. The CDR3 spans 15 residues. CDR1 SQVTM and CDR2 ANQGSEA come from the germline V gene. The CDR3 DNA reads as TGCAGCGTTGATAGGACAGATAGAGCTAACTATGGCTACACCTTC. The encoded protein is CSVDRTDRANYGYTF.

This rearrangement joins TRBV7-9 to TRBJ1-2; 8 bases fit TRBD1. The germline V gene has CDR1 SEHNR and CDR2 FQNEAQ (reference sequence). The CDR3 length is 13 residues. With 1 base clipped from V and 8 bases from J, the junction kept 3 bases outside the gene matches. In DNA form, the CDR3 reads TGTGCCAGCAGCTTAGTGGACAGGGCGGGCTACACCTTC. It codes for CASSLVDRAGYTF.

This sequence joins TRBV7-2 and TRBJ1-1, with 7 bases that match TRBD1. The V gene's germline CDR1 is SGHTA and CDR2 FQGNSA. This CDR3 is built from 15 residues. Germline trimming cut 3 bases from V and 1 base from J; bases unmatched to any gene: 5. The CDR3 DNA reads as TGTGCCAGCAGCTTTTCCGGGACAGCGAACACTGAAGCTTTCTTT. This encodes CASSFSGTANTEAFF.

The chain employs TRBV5-4 and TRBJ1-5; a weak D match, TRBD1 (6 bases). With 5 bases removed from V and 5 bases from J, the gap between germline ends came to 11 bases. The CDR3 is 13 residues long. Germline assignment: CDR1 SGHNT and CDR2 YYREEE (reference sequence). The CDR3 DNA is TGTGCCAGCAGTTCGGACAGCCATCAGCCCCAGCATTTT. Residues: CASSSDSHQPQHF. The entire variable domain, with the rest obtained from reference TRBV5-4 and TRBJ1-5, is as follows: ETGVTQSPTHLIKTRGQQVTLRCSSQSGHNTVSWYQQALGQGPQFIFQYYREEENGRGNFPPRFSGLQFPNYSSELNVNALELDDSALYLCASSSDSHQPQHFGDGTRLSIL.

The chain is built from TRBV27 and TRBJ1-1; 8 bases agree with TRBD1. Germline V gives CDR1 MNHEY, CDR2 SMNVEV (reference sequence). V gave up 5 bases and J gave up 1 base; unmatched junction bases: 9. The CDR3 extends over 16 amino acids. The CDR3 here is CASSLKAGTGNTEAFF. The CDR3 DNA sequence: TGTGCCAGCAGTCTAAAAGCCGGGACAGGGAACACTGAAGCTTTCTTT.

The rearrangement uses TRBV27 and TRBJ2-7; D is perhaps TRBD2 (6 bases). Germline values: CDR1 MNHEY, CDR2 SMNVEV (reference sequence). V was pared by 10 bases and J by 0 bases, with 13 bases between. This CDR3 has 13 residues. The CDR3 DNA follows: TGTGCCACCAGGCGGGGTAGCTCCTACGAGCAGTACTTC. It specifies CATRRGSSYEQYF.

The gene calls are TRBV19 and TRBJ2-1, with TRBD2 matching 7 bases. After removal of 5 bases from V and 7 bases from J, the junction contained 17 bases not matched to a gene. Looked up from germline, CDR1 is LNHDA and CDR2 is SQIVND (reference sequence). The CDR3 contains 17 residues. CDR3 in amino acids: CASSPRTGGTSTNEQFF. In DNA, the CDR3 is TGTGCCAGTAGTCCCCGAACCGGGGGGACTTCTACAAATGAGCAGTTCTTC. The variable domain in full, with the rest retrieved from reference TRBV19 and TRBJ2-1, is DGGITQSPKYLFRKEGQNVTLSCEQNLNHDAMYWYRQDPGQGLRLIYYSQIVNDFQKGDIAEGYSVSREKKESFPLTVTSAQKNPTAFYLCASSPRTGGTSTNEQFFGPGTRLTVL.

The gene calls are TRBV5-4 and TRBJ1-1; D remains unclear. The germline gives CDR1 SGHNT, CDR2 YYREEE (reference sequence). The CDR3 contains 14 residues. V shed 4 bases and J shed 0 bases, with 10 bases lying between them. The CDR3 region has the DNA TGTGCCAGCAGCCTATACCAGGTGAACACTGAAGCTTTCTTT. Translating gives CASSLYQVNTEAFF.

The chain links TRBV2 to TRBJ1-4; 7 bases fit TRBD1. CDR3 length: 14 residues. Germline CDR1 is SNHLY and CDR2 is FYNNEI. Unmatched junction bases numbered 5, after V lost 6 bases and J lost 4 bases. In DNA, the CDR3 is TGTGCCAGCAGAATGGGACAGATTAATGAAAAACTGTTTTTT. Its translation: CASRMGQINEKLFF.

CDR3 protein: CARGQGMNTEAFF. CDR3 coding DNA: TGTGCCAGAGGACAGGGGATGAACACTGAAGCTTTCTTT. This rearrangement joins TRBV2 to TRBJ1-1; 9 bases agree with TRBD1. The CDR3 is made up of 13 amino acids. Unmatched junction bases numbered 2, after V lost 9 bases and J lost 0 bases. Germline CDR1 and CDR2: SNHLY and FYNNEI.

V and J are TRBV5-1 and TRBJ2-7; weak D call: TRBD1 (6 bases). The CDR3 is 12 amino acids. V lost 3 bases, J lost 7 bases, and 11 bases lay in between. CDR1 is SGHRS, CDR2 YFSETQ, per germline. Here the CDR3 DNA reads TGCGCCAGCAGCTCCAGGGGTGGGGAGCAGTACTTC. Translated: CASSSRGGEQYF.

This clone came up once. This chain uses TRBV28 with TRBJ2-3; tentatively, D is TRBD1 (5 bases). Germline lookup yields CDR1 MDHEN and CDR2 SYDVKM. This CDR3 is 16 amino acids long. The V end lost 6 bases, the J end lost 4 bases, and 20 bases lay between the germline ends. The CDR3 protein is CASSLAGARLSDTQYF. The CDR3 DNA is TGTGCCAGCAGCCTTGCTGGGGCGCGTTTGTCAGATACGCAGTATTTT.

Only a few counts were recorded for this clone. The chain couples TRBV11-2 to TRBJ2-5, with D possibly TRBD2 on 5 matching bases. The V gene's germline CDR1 is SGHAT and CDR2 FQNNGV. Trimming pared 3 bases from V and 3 bases from J, leaving 20 bases between. The CDR3 contains 17 residues. The CDR3: CASSFGLGDRRKETQYF. The CDR3, as DNA: TGTGCCAGCAGCTTCGGGCTAGGCGATAGGAGGAAAGAGACCCAGTACTTC.

The DNA of the CDR3 is TGCGCCAGCAGCCAAGTTTTATACGGTAGGAACACTGAAGCTTTCTTT. Amino acids: CASSQVLYGRNTEAFF. The J gene is TRBJ1-1, the V gene TRBV4-3; unclear D gene. Trimming cost V 1 base and J 1 base, with 13 bases left between them. Germline CDR1 is LGHNA and CDR2 is YSLEER. CDR3 length equals 16 residues.

This clone was found once. The chain is built from TRBV6-5 and TRBJ2-7, with 8 bases that match TRBD1. Trimming cost V 5 bases and J 0 bases; bases outside gene matches: 6. The CDR3 has 15 residues. Per germline, CDR1 MNHEY and CDR2 SVGAGI. CDR3 region: CASSLWTGSSYEQYF. As DNA, the CDR3 is TGTGCCAGCAGTCTGTGGACAGGGAGCTCCTACGAGCAGTACTTC.

The rearrangement joins TRBV4-3 to TRBJ1-4; D remains unclear. Germline V lookup: CDR1 LGHNA, CDR2 YSLEER. The CDR3 sequence is 15 residues long. The V end lost 1 base, the J end lost 3 bases, and 9 bases lay between the germline ends. The CDR3 DNA is TGCGCCAGCAGCCAAGCTAAGTTCCCTAATGAAAAACTGTTTTTT. Its protein product is CASSQAKFPNEKLFF.

The V call is TRBV6-6, the J call TRBJ2-7, with TRBD1 identical over 9 bases. Germline CDR1 is MNHNY and CDR2 is SVGAGI (reference sequence). Germline trimming cut 10 bases from V and 1 base from J; bases unmatched to any gene: 5. The CDR3 has 13 residues. Here the CDR3 DNA reads TGTGCCACCGAGACAGGGGGATCCTACGAGCAGTACTTC. Protein product: CATETGGSYEQYF.

This clone has a handful of counts. The rearrangement uses TRBV6-1 and TRBJ1-2, with 9 bases fitting TRBD1. V was pared by 7 bases and J by 5 bases, with 8 bases of the junction left unmatched. This CDR3 has 14 amino acids. Germline CDR1 MNHNS, CDR2 SASEGT. The CDR3 nucleotides are TGTGCCAGCACCTTACAGGGGGCGGGATATGGCTACACCTTC. Amino acids: CASTLQGAGYGYTF.

The V gene is TRBV12-5, the J gene TRBJ2-5; 10 nucleotides match TRBD2. The CDR3 has 15 residues. Looked up from germline, CDR1 is LGHNT and CDR2 is FRNRAP. J lost 3 bases, V lost 2 bases, and 3 bases had no gene match. The CDR3 DNA is TGTGCTAGTGGTTTGCCCACTAGCGGGGAAGAGACCCAGTACTTC. Translated, it gives CASGLPTSGEETQYF.

The chain recombines TRBV5-4 with TRBJ2-1; 12 bases are shared with TRBD2. CDR3 size: 18 residues. V shed 4 bases and J 4 bases; nucleotides not matched to a gene: 12. Germline V CDR1 and CDR2: SGHNT, YYREEE (reference sequence). The CDR3 DNA reads as TGTGCCAGCAGCCATCCCGACCGGACTAGCGGGAATTACAATGAGCAGTTCTTC. This sequence encodes CASSHPDRTSGNYNEQFF.

The chain is built from TRBV5-1 and TRBJ2-5; TRBD1 matches at 7 bases. V trimming: 2 bases; J trimming: 11 bases; junction bases outside the gene matches: 12. This CDR3 is 14 amino acids long. The germline gives CDR1 SGHRS, CDR2 YFSETQ. CDR3 DNA sequence: TGCGCCAGCAGCTTAGGGCAGGGGGTCTATGAGCAGTACTTC. It specifies CASSLGQGVYEQYF. Full variable domain (rest looked up from reference TRBV5-1 and TRBJ2-5): KAGVTQTPRYLIKTRGQQVTLSCSPISGHRSVSWYQQTPGQGLQFLFEYFSETQRNKGNFPGRFSGRQFSNSRSEMNVSTLELGDSALYLCASSLGQGVYEQYFGPGTRLLVL.

This chain uses TRBV2 with TRBJ1-2; D might be TRBD1 (6 bases). Per the germline V gene, CDR1 is SNHLY and CDR2 is FYNNEI. The CDR3 covers 13 residues. V lost 4 bases to trimming and J lost 5 bases, with 11 bases between them. CDR3 loop: CASSVGGGYGYTF. CDR3 sequence (DNA): TGTGCCAGCAGTGTAGGGGGGGGTTATGGCTACACCTTC.

This clone was found once. V gene TRBV7-2 combines with J gene TRBJ1-6; 9 bases are shared with TRBD1. CDR3 length: 18 residues. With 7 bases clipped from V and 1 base from J, the junction kept 11 bases outside the gene matches. CDR1 and CDR2 (germline): SGHTA, FQGNSA. The CDR3 protein is CASTPLPGTGSYNSPLHF. For the CDR3, the DNA is TGTGCCAGCACCCCCCTCCCAGGGACAGGGTCCTATAATTCACCCCTCCACTTT.

The chain employs TRBV2 and TRBJ2-3; the D is unclear. Germline loops: CDR1 SNHLY, CDR2 FYNNEI. This CDR3 contains 16 residues. Deletions cut 7 bases from V and 3 bases from J, with 20 bases between. The CDR3 sequence: CASKERGSSLTDTQYF. The CDR3 bases are TGTGCCAGCAAGGAGCGAGGTTCCTCGTTGACAGATACGCAGTATTTT. Variable domain in full (rest from reference TRBV2 and TRBJ2-3): EPEVTQTPSHQVTQMGQEVILRCVPISNHLYFYWYRQILGQKVEFLVSFYNNEISEKSEIFDDQFSVERPDGSNFTLKIRSTKLEDSAMYFCASKERGSSLTDTQYFGPGTRLTVL.

V is TRBV27 and J is TRBJ2-2; D is unresolved. Per germline, CDR1 MNHEY and CDR2 SMNVEV (reference sequence). Deletions cut 6 bases from V and 3 bases from J, with 5 bases between. This CDR3 spans 12 amino acids. The CDR3 spells CASSPYTGELFF. CDR3 DNA sequence: TGTGCCAGCAGCCCCTACACCGGGGAGCTGTTTTTT.

The rearrangement links TRBV5-4 to TRBJ2-2, with TRBD2 matching over 7 bases. Trimming at V came to 0 bases and at J to 5 bases, leaving 1 base not matched to a gene. The CDR3 sequence is 14 residues long. In germline, CDR1 is SGHNT, CDR2 YYREEE (reference sequence). CDR3 sequence (DNA): TGTGCCAGCAGCTTGGGACTAGCAACCGGGGAGCTGTTTTTT. Its protein product is CASSLGLATGELFF.

This chain connects TRBV29-1 to TRBJ1-3; TRBD1 might be the D (6 bases). The CDR3 has 13 residues. V was clipped by 7 bases and J by 1 base, with 11 bases between them. The V gene's germline CDR1 is SQVTM and CDR2 ANQGSEA. In DNA, the CDR3 is TGCAGCGCACTAACAGGGTCTGGAAACACCATATATTTT. Translated, it gives CSALTGSGNTIYF.

V gene TRBV30 combines with J gene TRBJ1-1; a weak D match, TRBD1 (6 bases). The ends were cut back, 4 bases at V and 10 bases at J, with 16 bases in the middle. The germline V gene has CDR1 GTSNPN and CDR2 SVGIG (reference sequence). This CDR3 spans 12 amino acids. The CDR3 sequence is CAWIPRGTRAFF. The CDR3 bases are TGTGCCTGGATTCCGAGGGGGACAAGAGCTTTCTTT. The full variable domain, with the rest looked up from reference TRBV30 and TRBJ1-1, is SQTIHQWPATLVQPVGSPLSLECTVEGTSNPNLYWYRQAAGRGLQLLFYSVGIGQISSEVPQNLSASRPQDRQFILSSKKLLLSDSGFYLCAWIPRGTRAFFGQGTRLTVV.